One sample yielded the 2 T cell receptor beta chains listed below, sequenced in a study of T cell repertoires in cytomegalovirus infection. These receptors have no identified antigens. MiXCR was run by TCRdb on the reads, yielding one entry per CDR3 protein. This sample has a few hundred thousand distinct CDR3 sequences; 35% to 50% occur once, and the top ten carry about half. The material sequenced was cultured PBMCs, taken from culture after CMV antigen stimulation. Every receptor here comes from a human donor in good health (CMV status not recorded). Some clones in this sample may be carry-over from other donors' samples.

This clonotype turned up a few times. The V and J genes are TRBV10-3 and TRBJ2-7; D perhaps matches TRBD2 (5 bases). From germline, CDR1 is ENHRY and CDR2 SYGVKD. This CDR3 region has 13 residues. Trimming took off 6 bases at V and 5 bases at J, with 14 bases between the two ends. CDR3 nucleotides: TGTGCCATCAGGCCCGGAGGAAGGGACGAGCAGTACTTC. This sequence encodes CAIRPGGRDEQYF.

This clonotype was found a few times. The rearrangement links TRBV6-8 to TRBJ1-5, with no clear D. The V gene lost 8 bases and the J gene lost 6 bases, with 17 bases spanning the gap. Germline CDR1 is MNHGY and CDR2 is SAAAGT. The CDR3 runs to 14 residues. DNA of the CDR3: TGTGCCAGCGATCCCAGGTCGCAATCTCAGCCCCAGCATTTT. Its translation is CASDPRSQSQPQHF.